Shown below are 22 T cell receptor beta chains from a single sample sequenced in a study of ipilimumab plus nivolumab after autologous stem cell transplantation. Produced via immunoSEQ multiplex PCR; TCRdb's table is partial and in-frame only. The data hold about 22,000 clones, with around 80% observed a single time. The sequences come from PBMCs, collected in a trial of ipilimumab plus nivolumab as post-transplant consolidation. These receptors were collected from a male donor with diffuse large B-cell lymphoma.

This rearrangement joins TRBV2 to TRBJ2-7, with D perhaps TRBD1 (6 bases). The CDR3 runs to 20 residues. Trimming shortened V by 0 bases and J by 3 bases, and 27 bases separated the two germline ends. Germline V gene sequence: CDR1 SNHLY, CDR2 FYNNEI. The CDR3 bases are TGTGCCAGCAGTGAAGCGGGGGCAGGGGAACCCTTCATGAAATACTACGAGCAGTACTTC. Encoded protein: CASSEAGAGEPFMKYYEQYF.

This chain uses TRBV16 with TRBJ1-3; D ambiguous. CDR3 size: 15 residues. Germline V gene sequence: CDR1 KGHSY, CDR2 FQNENV. Trimming pared 4 bases from V and 0 bases from J, leaving 10 bases between. The CDR3 region has the DNA TGTGCCAGCAGCCCCGGACTGAACTCTGGAAACACCATATATTTT. Translation: CASSPGLNSGNTIYF.

J is TRBJ1-1 and V is TRBV7-2; 8 nucleotides align to TRBD1. Germline CDR1 and CDR2: SGHTA and FQGNSA. The CDR3 sequence is 13 residues long. The junction had 8 bases not matched to a gene; V was cut back by 3 bases and J by 11 bases. For the CDR3, the DNA is TGTGCCAGCAGCTTGGAATGGACAGGGAAGGCTTTCTTT. Residues: CASSLEWTGKAFF.

The rearrangement links TRBV6-6 to TRBJ1-2, with TRBD1 matching 12 bases. Germline lookup yields CDR1 MNHNY and CDR2 SVGAGI (reference sequence). This CDR3 comprises 16 residues. V shed 4 bases, J shed 2 bases, and the junction held 5 bases outside the gene matches. CDR3 region: CASSSTGTGGNYGYTF. The DNA of the CDR3 is TGTGCCAGCAGTTCCACCGGGACAGGGGGCAACTATGGCTACACCTTC.

The V and J genes are TRBV27 and TRBJ1-3; D is undetermined. CDR3 length equals 14 residues. V lost 4 bases and J 4 bases, leaving 11 bases between the germline ends. The germline CDR1 and CDR2 sequences are MNHEY and SMNVEV (reference sequence). In nucleotides, the CDR3 is TGTGCCAGCAGTTCATATGGTTCCGGAAACACCATATATTTT. It encodes CASSSYGSGNTIYF.

V usage is TRBV6-5 and J usage is TRBJ1-2; perhaps TRBD1 as D (5 bases). The V and J ends lost 2 bases and 1 base respectively, with 8 bases between them. CDR1 is MNHEY and CDR2 is SVGAGI in the germline V gene. The CDR3 runs 14 residues. CDR3 bases: TGTGCCAGCAGTTACATACAGGATAACTATGGCTACACCTTC. Translating gives CASSYIQDNYGYTF.

This clone was observed once. This chain connects TRBV9 to TRBJ2-5, with TRBD1 identical over 9 bases. This CDR3 is 15 amino acids long. Germline V gives CDR1 SGDLS, CDR2 YYNGEE. Losses at the gene ends were 6 bases for V and 2 bases for J; bases not matched to a gene: 8. CDR3 residues: CASNGQGLGQETQYF. The CDR3 DNA reads TGTGCCAGCAACGGACAGGGGTTGGGGCAAGAGACCCAGTACTTC.

The CDR3 protein is CASSLTPAGGDNEQFF. In DNA, the CDR3 is TGTGCCAGCAGCTTAACCCCCGCGGGGGGGGACAATGAGCAGTTCTTC. The rearrangement links TRBV7-3 to TRBJ2-1; 9 nucleotides match TRBD2. Germline V CDR1 and CDR2: SGHTA, FQGTGA. This CDR3 is built from 16 residues. The V segment lost 0 bases and the J segment 5 bases; nucleotides outside the gene matches: 5.

This clone was picked up a small number of times. J is TRBJ2-5 and V is TRBV7-9, with D uncertain. Germline-derived CDR1 and CDR2 are SEHNR and FQNEAQ (reference sequence). The V end lost 5 bases, the J end lost 0 bases, and 1 base lay between the germline ends. This CDR3 is built from 11 residues. This CDR3 reads CASSNQETQYF. The CDR3 DNA reads TGTGCCAGCAGCAACCAAGAGACCCAGTACTTC. The full variable domain, in which reference TRBV7-9 and TRBJ2-5 provide the parts outside the CDR3, is DTGVSQNPRHKITKRGQNVTFRCDPISEHNRLYWYRQTLGQGPEFLTYFQNEAQLEKSRLLSDRFSAERPKGSFSTLEIQRTEQGDSAMYLCASSNQETQYFGPGTRLLVL.

V gene TRBV28 combines with J gene TRBJ2-3; no reliable D call. Per the germline V gene, CDR1 is MDHEN and CDR2 is SYDVKM. V was pared by 8 bases and J by 2 bases, with 14 bases between. CDR3 length: 14 residues. The CDR3 DNA sequence: TGTGCCAGCGGCTTTGGACGTTACACAGATACGCAGTATTTT. Its translation is CASGFGRYTDTQYF.

The J gene is TRBJ2-3, the V gene TRBV5-6; 9 bases fit TRBD2. The germline gives CDR1 SGHDT, CDR2 YYEEEE. The CDR3 spans 16 residues. The trim removed 3 bases at V and 4 bases at J, leaving 9 bases unmatched. For the CDR3, the DNA is TGTGCCAGCAGCTACCGAAGCGGGGGGATTGCAGATACGCAGTATTTT. Translating it yields CASSYRSGGIADTQYF.

The rearrangement links TRBV15 to TRBJ2-5; 7 nucleotides agree with TRBD1. The trim removed 0 bases at V and 2 bases at J, leaving 3 bases unmatched. The V gene's germline CDR1 is LNHNV and CDR2 YYDKDF (reference sequence). This CDR3 has 15 amino acids. In DNA, the CDR3 is TGTGCCACCAGCAGAGATCGGGGACAGCAAGAGACCCAGTACTTC. Protein: CATSRDRGQQETQYF.

The chain couples TRBV7-6 to TRBJ2-1, with 9 bases fitting TRBD2. After removal of 1 base from V and 9 bases from J, the junction contained 10 bases not matched to a gene. The V gene's germline CDR1 is SGHVS and CDR2 FNYEAQ. This CDR3 comprises 16 residues. CDR3 nucleotide sequence: TGTGCCAGCAGCTTAGTCTTTGGCGGGGGGGCCCTTGAGCAGTTCTTC. Translation: CASSLVFGGGALEQFF.

V usage is TRBV6-4 and J usage is TRBJ2-3; tentatively, D is TRBD1 or TRBD2 (6 bases each). Per germline, CDR1 MRHNA and CDR2 SNTAGT. CDR3 size: 13 residues. V was trimmed by 5 bases and J by 4 bases, leaving 10 bases between them. The CDR3 loop reads CASSSGEADTQYF. The CDR3 DNA is TGTGCCAGCAGTTCAGGGGAGGCAGATACGCAGTATTTT.

The chain joins TRBV4-2 to TRBJ2-6; TRBD1 aligns across 10 bases. J lost 0 bases, V lost 2 bases, and 4 bases had no gene match. CDR1 and CDR2 (germline): LGHNA, YNFKEQ. The CDR3 has 18 residues. CDR3 residues: CASSQTGTGASGANVLTF. CDR3 nucleotide sequence: TGTGCCAGCAGCCAAACCGGGACAGGGGCCTCTGGGGCCAACGTCCTGACTTTC.

The rearrangement uses TRBV5-1 and TRBJ2-7, with TRBD1 matching 7 bases. The CDR3 is 16 residues long. V was pared by 4 bases and J by 0 bases, with 10 bases of the junction left unmatched. Germline V gives CDR1 SGHRS, CDR2 YFSETQ. The CDR3 loop reads CASSPTQTGSSYEQYF. CDR3 in DNA: TGCGCCAGCAGCCCTACCCAGACAGGGAGCTCCTACGAGCAGTACTTC.

The chain is built from TRBV7-9 and TRBJ2-5, with a weak D call TRBD2 (5 bases). The J call may be incorrect, as the DNA end agrees better with TRBJ2-7. The length of the CDR3 is 12 residues. Germline CDR1 and CDR2: SEHNR and FQNEAQ (reference sequence). DNA for the CDR3: TGTGCCAGCAGCTTATTCGGGGACGAGCAGTACTTC. Protein sequence: CASSLFGDEQYF.

The rearrangement links TRBV7-9 to TRBJ2-2; no clear D. Germline V lookup: CDR1 SEHNR, CDR2 FQNEAQ (reference sequence). This CDR3 comprises 13 residues. V dropped 2 bases and J dropped 6 bases, with 7 bases sitting between them. CDR3 sequence (DNA): TGTGCCAGCAGCTTACTGGGTGCCGGGGAGCTGTTTTTT. It codes for CASSLLGAGELFF.

In its sample, this clone was seen many times. The chain employs TRBV7-9 and TRBJ1-3, with D hard to call. The CDR3 covers 18 residues. The germline gives CDR1 SEHNR, CDR2 FQNEAQ (reference sequence). Trimming removed 1 base from V and 0 bases from J, with 16 bases in between. DNA for the CDR3: TGTGCCAGCAGCTTAGGGGCAGACCATTCCTTCTCTGGAAACACCATATATTTT. Protein product: CASSLGADHSFSGNTIYF.

The chain employs TRBV5-6 and TRBJ1-6; 8 nucleotides align to TRBD1. The CDR3 loop spans 14 amino acids. Germline trimming cut 3 bases from V and 10 bases from J; bases unmatched to any gene: 6. Germline assignment: CDR1 SGHDT and CDR2 YYEEEE. CDR3 in amino acids: CASSSAGGASPLHF. CDR3 DNA sequence: TGTGCCAGCAGCTCGGCAGGGGGCGCCTCACCCCTCCACTTT. Together with reference TRBV5-6 and TRBJ1-6, the CDR3 gives the full variable domain: DAGVTQSPTHLIKTRGQQVTLRCSPKSGHDTVSWYQQALGQGPQFIFQYYEEEERQRGNFPDRFSGHQFPNYSSELNVNALLLGDSALYLCASSSAGGASPLHFGNGTRLTVT.

The chain combines TRBV9 with TRBJ2-7, with 8 bases lining up with TRBD1. Germline V gene sequence: CDR1 SGDLS, CDR2 YYNGEE. The V and J ends lost 1 base and 0 bases, in that order; junction bases with no gene match: 6. The CDR3 runs to 16 residues. Written as DNA, the CDR3 is TGTGCCAGCAGCGTAAACCCCACAGGGGGCTCCTACGAGCAGTACTTC. Residues: CASSVNPTGGSYEQYF.

The V gene is TRBV4-3, the J gene TRBJ1-1; TRBD1 might be the D (5 bases). Germline V gene sequence: CDR1 LGHNA, CDR2 YSLEER. The V end lost 10 bases, the J end lost 0 bases, and 15 bases lay between the germline ends. There are 14 residues in the CDR3. This CDR3 is CATKQADLNTEAFF. The DNA of the CDR3 is TGCGCCACTAAACAGGCAGACCTGAACACTGAAGCTTTCTTT.